This is a list of T cell receptor beta chains from one sample in a study of CD8 T cells in ankylosing spondylitis. A single record per CDR3 protein comes from TCRdb applying MiXCR to the 5' RACE reads. The data hold around 340,000 distinct CDR3 sequences, with 20% to 25% observed a single time. Sample: blood, either unsorted or a sorted T cell fraction (not recorded which). These receptors all stem from a male donor with ankylosing spondylitis or in good health (not recorded which). Each CDR3 is given with its conserved first and last residue. D genes are given only for firm matches. Size tells how often a clone was seen (once, few, many) or the class of an expanded clone, and some rows leave it out.

V	J	size	D	DNA	CDR3
TRBV28	TRBJ2-7	-	-	TGTGCCAGCAGTTTTTCACCGGACGCCCGGGGCGAGCAGTACTTC	CASSFSPDARGEQYF
TRBV10-3	TRBJ2-3	-	TRBD2	TGTGCCATCAGGGAGCGGGGGGCCGGGGCAGATACGCAGTATTTT	CAIRERGAGADTQYF
TRBV5-1	TRBJ2-7	few	-	TGCGCCAGCAGCTTGGTCCCATTTGGTTACGAGCAGTACTTC	CASSLVPFGYEQYF
TRBV7-2	TRBJ2-7	-	TRBD1	TGTGCCAGCAGCGATTCGGGACAGGGCTACGAGCAGTACTTC	CASSDSGQGYEQYF
TRBV15	TRBJ2-2	-	-	TGTGCCACCAGCTGGGCTAGCGAGGCCGGGGAGCTGTTTTTT	CATSWASEAGELFF
TRBV2	TRBJ2-3	-	TRBD2	TGTGCCCGCAGTTTTGGGCTAGCGGGGGGGCCCGGCACAGATACGCAGTATTTT	CARSFGLAGGPGTDTQYF
TRBV3-1	TRBJ2-4	-	-	TGTGCCAGCAAATACAGGGAACGAGCACTAGCCAAAAACATTCAGTACTTC	CASKYRERALAKNIQYF
TRBV20-1	TRBJ2-7	few	-	TGCAGTGCTAGTAGAAAGCCCTACGAGCAGTACTTC	CSASRKPYEQYF
TRBV7-6	TRBJ2-7	few	-	TGTGCCAGCAGCTTCTTCCCAGGGGCCTACGAGCAGTACTTC	CASSFFPGAYEQYF
TRBV25-1	TRBJ1-1	-	-	TGTGCCAGCAGTGATATAGGGAACACTGAAGCTTTCTTT	CASSDIGNTEAFF
TRBV3-1	TRBJ2-7	-	-	TGTGCCTGCAGCCATACAGCGGGTGTCTCCTACGAGCAGTACTTC	CACSHTAGVSYEQYF
TRBV29-1	TRBJ2-7	few	-	TGCAGCGTTGAAGTCTCAGGGCGTCTTTTAACCTACGAGCAGTACTTC	CSVEVSGRLLTYEQYF
TRBV4-1	TRBJ2-1	-	-	TGCGCCAGCAGCCAAGATCAGATAGGACCTCCTGGGGGTGAGCAGTTCTTC	CASSQDQIGPPGGEQFF
TRBV30	TRBJ2-7	few	-	TGTGCCTGGAGTGTTGGGCAGGGCTACGAGCAGTACTTC	CAWSVGQGYEQYF
TRBV6-2/TRBV6-3	TRBJ2-1	few	TRBD2	TGTGCCAGCAGTTACAGGACTAGCGGGGGGCATGAGCAGTTCTTC	CASSYRTSGGHEQFF
TRBV3-1	TRBJ2-3	-	-	TGTGCCAGCAGCACGGACTCAGATACGCAGTATTTT	CASSTDSDTQYF
TRBV10-3	TRBJ1-6	-	-	TGTGCCATCAGTGAGGGAGGCAGGGCCTTCCACTTT	CAISEGGRAFHF
TRBV12-3/TRBV12-4	TRBJ2-3	few	-	TGTGCCAGCAGTATATCAGGGGGGGGAGATACGCAGTATTTT	CASSISGGGDTQYF
TRBV6-1	TRBJ1-2	few	-	TGTGCCAGCAGCGACCTACAACGCTTGACAGGTGGCTACACCTTC	CASSDLQRLTGGYTF
TRBV2	TRBJ2-3	few	-	TGTGCCAGCACCCGCCTCAAGGGGGGCAAGGGAGATACGCAGTATTTT	CASTRLKGGKGDTQYF
TRBV5-5	TRBJ2-1	-	-	TGTGCCAGCAGCTTATGGTCGGGCTTCGATGAGCAGTTCTTC	CASSLWSGFDEQFF
TRBV4-2	TRBJ2-7	-	-	TGTGCCAGCAGCCAAGTTAGGGACTCCACCTACGAGCAGTACTTC	CASSQVRDSTYEQYF
TRBV23-1	TRBJ1-6	few	-	TGCGCCAGCAGTACAGGGCCCTATAATTCACCCCTCCACTTT	CASSTGPYNSPLHF
TRBV6-1	TRBJ1-5	few	TRBD1	TGTGCCAGCAGCACCGTGGCAGGGGGGAGCAATCAGCCCCAGCATTTT	CASSTVAGGSNQPQHF
TRBV29-1	TRBJ1-1	-	-	TGCAGCGTTGAAATGGGTCCCACTGAAGCTTTCTTT	CSVEMGPTEAFF
TRBV20-1	TRBJ2-3	few	-	TGCAGTGCCACATACTATTCCGGGCCGGAAGATACGCAGTATTTT	CSATYYSGPEDTQYF
TRBV4-1	TRBJ2-7	-	TRBD2	TGCGCCAGCAGCCAAGATGCAGCGGGAGAACTTTACGAGCAGTACTTC	CASSQDAAGELYEQYF
TRBV12-3/TRBV12-4	TRBJ2-5	few	-	TGTGCCAGCAGCCCCTCCCGGCAGGTTCAAGAGACCCAGTACTTC	CASSPSRQVQETQYF
TRBV3-1	TRBJ2-7	-	TRBD1	TGTGCCAGCAGCGCAGGGGACAGGGTCTACGAGCAGTACTTC	CASSAGDRVYEQYF
TRBV4-1	TRBJ2-7	-	TRBD2	TGCGCCAGCAGCCAAACTCCGGGACTAGCGGGCGAGCAGTACTTC	CASSQTPGLAGEQYF
TRBV12-3/TRBV12-4	TRBJ2-7	-	-	TGTGCCAGCAGTTTCGAACTCTACGAGCAGTACTTC	CASSFELYEQYF
TRBV30	TRBJ1-1	-	-	TGTGCCTGGAGTGTCGACGGGCTCACTGAAGCTTTCTTT	CAWSVDGLTEAFF